This is a list of T cell receptor beta chains from one sample in a study of OX40 agonist ivuxolimab in advanced cancers. TCRdb keeps only in-frame clones here, not all; method: immunoSEQ multiplex PCR. This sample carries roughly 64,000 clones, 91% of them seen once, and the ten largest clones take approximately 5.2%. Material: CD4+ or CD8+ T cells sorted from blood, obtained in a trial of the OX40 agonist ivuxolimab. The receptor set was obtained from an adult with an advanced solid tumor such as melanoma, head and neck, liver or kidney cancer. Both conserved end residues are part of each CDR3. D genes are given only for firm matches. Size values are once, few and many counts, or a class for expanded clones, and some rows have none.

D	J	size	V	CDR3	DNA
TRBD2	TRBJ2-7	-	TRBV5-1	CASSRGRDYEQYF	TGCGCCAGCAGCCGGGGGAGGGACTACGAGCAGTACTTC
TRBD1	TRBJ1-2	-	TRBV28	CASSKSPGQGYGYTF	TGTGCCAGCAGCAAGTCCCCGGGACAGGGCTATGGCTACACCTTC
-	TRBJ2-1	-	TRBV6-1	CASSAGTHKFF	TGTGCCAGCAGTGCCGGGACTCATAAGTTCTTC
TRBD1	TRBJ1-5	-	TRBV19	CASSIILGQVEQPQHF	TGTGCCAGTAGTATAATTCTGGGACAGGTGGAACAGCCCCAGCATTTT
-	TRBJ2-7	-	TRBV29-1	CSVEGKGPIYEQYF	TGCAGCGTTGAAGGGAAAGGCCCCATATACGAGCAGTACTTC
-	TRBJ2-7	-	TRBV18	CASSPRDTGYEQYF	TGTGCCAGCTCACCGAGGGACACAGGGTACGAGCAGTACTTC
-	TRBJ1-2	-	TRBV28	CASSLLWGDNYGYTF	TGTGCCAGCAGTTTGTTGTGGGGAGATAACTATGGCTACACCTTC
TRBD2	TRBJ2-7	-	TRBV7-9	CASRPIGGAVSYEQYF	TGTGCCAGCAGACCCATCGGGGGGGCGGTCTCCTACGAGCAGTACTTC
-	TRBJ2-3	-	TRBV19	CASSILAGVGTQYF	TGTGCCAGTAGTATACTGGCAGGGGTGGGTACGCAGTATTTT
-	TRBJ1-2	-	TRBV7-3	CASSPGGGYYGYTF	TGTGCCAGCAGCCCGGGCGGGGGCTACTATGGCTACACCTTC
-	TRBJ1-5	-	TRBV5-1	CASSLEPNQPQHF	TGCGCCAGCAGCTTGGAACCAAATCAGCCCCAGCATTTT
TRBD2	TRBJ2-3	-	TRBV7-3	CASSLSSGIDTQYF	TGTGCCAGCAGCTTATCTAGCGGGATAGATACGCAGTATTTT
TRBD1	TRBJ1-2	once	TRBV2	CASSEGQGYGYTF	TGTGCCAGCAGTGAGGGACAGGGGTATGGCTACACCTTC
TRBD1	TRBJ1-5	-	TRBV5-1	CASSEGQGSNQPQHF	TGCGCCAGCAGCGAGGGACAGGGAAGCAATCAGCCCCAGCATTTT
-	TRBJ2-7	-	TRBV9	CASSVGLRAPTYEQYF	TGTGCCAGCAGCGTAGGGTTGAGGGCCCCAACCTACGAGCAGTACTTC
-	TRBJ1-3	-	TRBV5-1	CASSPDGSGNTIYF	TGCGCCAGCAGCCCTGACGGCTCTGGAAACACCATATATTTT
-	TRBJ2-3	-	TRBV11-2	CASSLVFADTQYF	TGTGCCAGCAGCTTAGTGTTTGCAGATACGCAGTATTTT
-	TRBJ2-7	once	TRBV19	CASSQGIYEQYF	TGTGCCAGTAGTCAGGGGATCTACGAGCAGTACTTC
-	TRBJ1-1	-	TRBV29-1	CSVFGWSKGNTEAFF	TGCAGCGTTTTCGGGTGGTCGAAAGGGAACACTGAAGCTTTCTTT
TRBD1	TRBJ1-1	-	TRBV5-1	CASSSSLAGTGNTEAFF	TGCGCCAGCAGCTCCTCCCTAGCCGGGACAGGGAACACTGAAGCTTTCTTT
-	TRBJ2-7	-	TRBV7-2	CASSSPTYEQYF	TGTGCCAGCAGCTCCCCAACCTACGAGCAGTACTTC
-	TRBJ2-5	-	TRBV5-1	CASSLGSGQETQYF	TGCGCCAGCAGCTTGGGCAGCGGACAAGAGACCCAGTACTTC
-	TRBJ2-5	-	TRBV28	CASSLYTPGRETQYF	TGTGCCAGCAGCCTATACACTCCAGGACGGGAGACCCAGTACTTC
-	TRBJ2-1	-	TRBV10-3	CAIREAGQSSYNEQFF	TGTGCCATCCGTGAGGCGGGCCAGAGCTCCTACAATGAGCAGTTCTTC
-	TRBJ2-4	-	TRBV27	CASSFVPRAAKNIQYF	TGTGCCAGCAGTTTTGTCCCCAGGGCAGCCAAAAACATTCAGTACTTC
-	TRBJ2-6	-	TRBV19	CASSIRGGSGANVLTF	TGTGCCAGTAGTATTAGAGGGGGCTCTGGGGCCAACGTCCTGACTTTC
TRBD1	TRBJ1-3	-	TRBV30	CAWSVYRGTGNTIYF	TGTGCCTGGAGTGTATACAGGGGGACCGGAAACACCATATATTTT
-	TRBJ1-2	-	TRBV6-1	CASKEISYGYTF	TGTGCCAGCAAAGAAATCTCCTATGGCTACACCTTC
TRBD2	TRBJ2-1	-	TRBV12-5	CASGTGTSVSPYNEQFF	TGTGCTAGTGGTACGGGGACTAGCGTTAGTCCCTACAATGAGCAGTTCTTC
TRBD2	TRBJ2-3	-	TRBV19	CASQTSSGTMDTQYF	TGTGCCAGCCAGACTAGCAGCGGAACGATGGATACGCAGTATTTT
-	TRBJ2-7	-	TRBV5-4	CASSLDARRREQYF	TGTGCCAGCAGCTTGGATGCACGGAGGAGGGAGCAGTACTTC
-	TRBJ1-1	-	TRBV27	CASTSLGRTEAFF	TGTGCCAGCACATCACTCGGAAGAACTGAAGCTTTCTTT
TRBD1	TRBJ1-5	few	TRBV10-3	CAISPDRGHQPQHF	TGTGCCATCAGCCCCGACAGGGGGCATCAGCCCCAGCATTTT
-	TRBJ2-3	-	TRBV18	CASSPAGTGADTQYF	TGTGCCAGCTCACCCGCCGGGACGGGTGCAGATACGCAGTATTTT
TRBD2	TRBJ2-7	many	TRBV4-1	CASRPGLAGGLYEQYF	TGCGCCAGCAGACCGGGACTAGCGGGAGGATTGTACGAGCAGTACTTC
TRBD1	TRBJ1-5	once	TRBV19	CASSRGTVNQPQHF	TGTGCCAGTAGCAGAGGGACAGTCAATCAGCCCCAGCATTTT
-	TRBJ2-5	-	TRBV6-7	CASGARGSETQYF	TGTGCCAGCGGGGCGAGAGGGTCGGAGACCCAGTACTTC
-	TRBJ2-7	-	TRBV5-1	CASSPPGRDYEQYF	TGCGCCAGCAGCCCTCCGGGCCGGGACTACGAGCAGTACTTC
-	TRBJ2-7	-	TRBV28	CASSFLRGDEQYF	TGTGCCAGCAGTTTCCTCAGGGGGGACGAGCAGTACTTC
TRBD2	TRBJ2-7	-	TRBV18	CASSSGLAGARYEQYF	TGTGCCAGCTCATCGGGACTAGCGGGAGCACGCTACGAGCAGTACTTC
-	TRBJ1-1	medium-sized	TRBV2	CASGVRNTEAFF	TGTGCCAGCGGGGTGAGGAACACTGAAGCTTTCTTT
-	TRBJ2-7	-	TRBV28	CASSSLSRGTYEQYF	TGTGCCAGCAGTTCTTTAAGTCGGGGTACCTACGAGCAGTACTTC
-	TRBJ2-7	-	TRBV19	CASSIASGPYEQYF	TGTGCCAGTAGTATAGCGTCCGGTCCCTACGAGCAGTACTTC
-	TRBJ1-4	-	TRBV5-1	CASGGGTNEKLFF	TGCGCCAGCGGAGGGGGAACTAATGAAAAACTGTTTTTT
-	TRBJ1-4	-	TRBV4-1	CASSEAAGALGEKLFF	TGCGCCAGCAGCGAAGCCGCAGGAGCTTTGGGAGAAAAACTGTTTTTT
-	TRBJ1-2	-	TRBV2	CASTQLNSRRDYGYTF	TGTGCCAGCACTCAACTGAATTCGCGGCGGGACTATGGCTACACCTTC
-	TRBJ2-7	-	TRBV19	CASSISGPPYEQYF	TGTGCCAGTAGTATTTCAGGACCCCCCTACGAGCAGTACTTC
-	TRBJ2-5	-	TRBV7-9	CASTLSLSGIETQYF	TGTGCCAGCACCCTATCCCTCTCGGGGATAGAGACCCAGTACTTC
-	TRBJ2-3	-	TRBV6-5	CASGFKTQYF	TGTGCCAGCGGCTTTAAAACGCAGTATTTT
-	TRBJ1-2	-	TRBV28	CASTGLKGGYTF	TGTGCCAGCACAGGCCTTAAGGGCGGCTACACCTTC
TRBD2	TRBJ2-7	-	TRBV7-9	CASSPGLAGFYEQYF	TGTGCCAGCAGCCCAGGACTAGCGGGATTCTACGAGCAGTACTTC
-	TRBJ1-2	-	TRBV6-5	CASSIQGGGYTF	TGTGCCAGCAGTATACAGGGCGGGGGCTACACCTTC
TRBD2	TRBJ2-3	-	TRBV4-2	CASSHGGGSGRGDTQYF	TGTGCCAGCAGCCACGGAGGGGGTAGCGGGAGAGGGGATACGCAGTATTTT
TRBD2	TRBJ2-7	few	TRBV2	CASSSSIRLATTYEQYF	TGTGCCAGCAGTTCCTCAATCCGACTAGCGACCACCTACGAGCAGTACTTC
TRBD2	TRBJ2-7	-	TRBV19	CASSISTSGLTYEQYF	TGTGCCAGTAGTATCTCGACTAGCGGCCTTACCTACGAGCAGTACTTC
TRBD2	TRBJ2-2	-	TRBV18	CASSSGLAGGNTGELFF	TGTGCCAGCTCATCGGGACTAGCGGGGGGAAACACCGGGGAGCTGTTTTTT
TRBD1	TRBJ1-1	-	TRBV28	CASSFSPDRTFEAFF	TGTGCCAGCAGTTTCTCACCGGACAGGACTTTTGAAGCTTTCTTT